Listed below are T cell receptor beta chains from one sample, sequenced in a study of blood T cell repertoires in COVID-19. This table comes from immunoSEQ multiplex PCR, and its TCRdb copy is limited to in-frame clones, with some not included. The table records about 74,000 clones, about 92% of them present only once. Sequencing used peripheral blood. The source of these receptors is a human donor in a cohort sampled during active COVID-19. Each CDR3 is given with its conserved first and last residue. The D gene is left open where the match is weak. The size of a clone is reported for some rows only, either as once, few or many, or as a class for expanded clones.

abundance,v_gene,d_gene,j_gene,CDR3nt,CDR3aa
-,TRBV5-1,TRBD1,TRBJ1-6,TGCGCCAGCAGCCCGGAGGGGACAGGGGGCTATTCACCCCTCCACTTT,CASSPEGTGGYSPLHF
-,TRBV6-5,-,TRBJ1-5,TGTGCCAGCGTGGGGGGTGGCAATCAGCCCCAGCATTTT,CASVGGGNQPQHF
once,TRBV18,-,TRBJ1-1,TGTGCCAGCTCACCGCGAGATGTGAACACTGAAGCTTTCTTT,CASSPRDVNTEAFF
-,TRBV9,TRBD2,TRBJ2-1,TGTGCCAGCAGCGTAGTGGGGTCGCAACCGGGACTAGCGGGAGGAAACTCCTACAATGAGCAGTTCTTC,CASSVVGSQPGLAGGNSYNEQFF
-,TRBV14,TRBD2,TRBJ2-2,TGTGCCAGCAGCCAAGGCGCCGGGACTAGCGGGTCATGGGTTAGAGCCGGGGAGCTGTTTTTT,CASSQGAGTSGSWVRAGELFF
few,TRBV2,TRBD2,TRBJ2-1,TGTGCCAGCAGTGGGGGGCCCAGCGGGAGCCGGGAGCAGTTCTTC,CASSGGPSGSREQFF
-,TRBV18,TRBD1,TRBJ1-4,TGTGCCAGCTCACCTAACAGGGGGCAGGACGGTGAAAAACTGTTTTTT,CASSPNRGQDGEKLFF
-,TRBV27,-,TRBJ1-1,TGTGCCAGCAGACTATCGACAGCGCACACTGAAGCTTTCTTT,CASRLSTAHTEAFF
-,TRBV6-2/TRBV6-3,-,TRBJ2-1,TGTGCCAGCAGTTACTCATCAATCTCCTACAATGAGCAGTTCTTC,CASSYSSISYNEQFF
-,TRBV7-2,TRBD1,TRBJ1-6,TGTGCCAGCAGCAGGGACAGGGGTAATTCACCCCTCCACTTT,CASSRDRGNSPLHF
-,TRBV2,TRBD2,TRBJ2-1,TGTGCCAGCAGGACTCTAGCGGGAGGGCCAGGGGAGCAGTTCTTC,CASRTLAGGPGEQFF
once,TRBV27,-,TRBJ1-5,TGTGCCAGCAGGATGACAGGTAGCAATCAGCCCCAGCATTTT,CASRMTGSNQPQHF
-,TRBV28,TRBD1,TRBJ1-6,TGTGCCAGCAGGTACCAGGGGGTAGGATCACCCCTCCACTTT,CASRYQGVGSPLHF
-,TRBV19,TRBD1,TRBJ2-6,TGTGCCAGTAGCTCGGCAGGGGGCGATGGAGGCTCTGGGGCCAACGTCCTGACTTTC,CASSSAGGDGGSGANVLTF
-,TRBV13,TRBD1,TRBJ2-3,TGTGCCAGCAGCAGACGGACAGGGAGGCCAGATACGCAGTATTTT,CASSRRTGRPDTQYF
-,TRBV6-2/TRBV6-3,TRBD2,TRBJ2-2,TGTGCCAGCAGTTACTCGGGACTAGCGGGAGCCACCGGGGAGCTGTTTTTT,CASSYSGLAGATGELFF
-,TRBV28,-,TRBJ1-4,TGTGCCAGCAGTTTACAGGACAGAGCAACTAATGAAAAACTGTTTTTT,CASSLQDRATNEKLFF
-,TRBV6-6,-,TRBJ2-1,TGTGCCAGCAGTCGACAGTTAACCTACAATGAGCAGTTCTTC,CASSRQLTYNEQFF
-,TRBV6-6,-,TRBJ1-4,TGTGCCAGCAGTTACCAGACAGATACTAATGAAAAACTGTTTTTT,CASSYQTDTNEKLFF
-,TRBV4-3,-,TRBJ1-4,TGCGCCAGCAGCCAAGAATGGGCTGCAACTAATGAAAAACTGTTTTTT,CASSQEWAATNEKLFF
-,TRBV28,-,TRBJ2-3,TGTGCCAGCAGTTTAAGCGGCCGAAGCACAGATACGCAGTATTTT,CASSLSGRSTDTQYF
-,TRBV7-9,-,TRBJ2-5,TGTGCCAGCAGCTTAGGTCTGGGGCAGACCCAGTACTTC,CASSLGLGQTQYF